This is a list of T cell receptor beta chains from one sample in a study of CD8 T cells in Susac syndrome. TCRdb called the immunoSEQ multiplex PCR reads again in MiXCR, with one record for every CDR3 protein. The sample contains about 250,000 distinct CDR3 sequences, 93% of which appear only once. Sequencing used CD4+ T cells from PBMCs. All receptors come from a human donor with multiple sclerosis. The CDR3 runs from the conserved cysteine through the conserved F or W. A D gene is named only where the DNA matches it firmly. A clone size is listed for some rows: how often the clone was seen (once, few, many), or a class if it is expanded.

CDR3: CASSQDLVARDTQYF
DNA: TGTGCCAGCAGCCAAGATTTGGTAGCGAGAGATACGCAGTATTTT
V: TRBV3-1
size: .
D: .
J: TRBJ2-3

CDR3: CSASPSFNQPQHF
DNA: TGCAGTGCTAGTCCCAGCTTCAATCAGCCCCAGCATTTT
V: TRBV20-1
size: once
D: .
J: TRBJ1-5

CDR3: CASSFTPGNYEQYF
DNA: TGCGCCAGCAGCTTTACGCCAGGAAACTACGAGCAGTACTTC
V: TRBV5-1
size: .
D: .
J: TRBJ2-7

CDR3: CASSVGFRVMNYGYTF
DNA: TGTGCCAGCAGCGTAGGATTCAGGGTAATGAACTATGGCTACACCTTC
V: TRBV9
size: .
D: .
J: TRBJ1-2

CDR3: CANHRAGEAGELFF
DNA: TGTGCCAACCATCGGGCAGGTGAAGCCGGGGAGCTGTTTTTT
V: TRBV5-4
size: .
D: .
J: TRBJ2-2

CDR3: CASWTLNSPLHF
DNA: TGTGCCAGCTGGACCTTAAATTCACCCCTCCACTTT
V: TRBV6-1
size: .
D: .
J: TRBJ1-6

CDR3: CASRPLAGSYNEQFF
DNA: TGTGCCAGCAGGCCACTAGCGGGGTCCTACAATGAGCAGTTCTTC
V: TRBV12-3/TRBV12-4
size: .
D: TRBD2
J: TRBJ2-1

CDR3: CASSWRQGMNEQFF
DNA: TGTGCCAGCAGCTGGAGACAGGGTATGAATGAGCAGTTCTTC
V: TRBV5-4
size: .
D: TRBD1
J: TRBJ2-1

CDR3: CASSPRRGAMETQYF
DNA: TGTGCCAGCTCACCACGGCGGGGGGCAATGGAGACCCAGTACTTC
V: TRBV18
size: once
D: TRBD2
J: TRBJ2-5

CDR3: CASSLGGVRNEQFF
DNA: TGTGCCAGCAGCTTAGGCGGGGTGAGGAATGAGCAGTTCTTC
V: TRBV7-3
size: .
D: .
J: TRBJ2-1

CDR3: CASSLLTGPTYEQYF
DNA: TGTGCCAGCAGTTTGCTAACCGGGCCCACCTACGAGCAGTACTTC
V: TRBV27
size: .
D: .
J: TRBJ2-7

CDR3: CTSSQTSGGPNTGELFF
DNA: TGCACCAGCAGCCAAACTAGCGGGGGACCGAACACCGGGGAGCTGTTTTTT
V: TRBV1
size: .
D: .
J: TRBJ2-2

CDR3: CASSGSWLSSYNEQLF
DNA: TGTGCCAGCAGCGGGTCTTGGTTAAGCTCCTACAATGAGCAGCTCTTC
V: TRBV11-2
size: .
D: .
J: TRBJ2-1

CDR3: CASSRGAGGSQETQYF
DNA: TGTGCCAGTAGTAGGGGAGCGGGAGGTTCCCAAGAGACCCAGTACTTC
V: TRBV19
size: .
D: TRBD2
J: TRBJ2-5

CDR3: CSARGVNEQFF
DNA: TGCAGTGCTAGGGGTGTCAATGAGCAGTTCTTC
V: TRBV20-1
size: .
D: .
J: TRBJ2-1

CDR3: CASSPYRDNQPQHF
DNA: TGTGCCAGCAGCCCCTACAGGGACAATCAGCCCCAGCATTTT
V: TRBV6-6
size: once
D: .
J: TRBJ1-5

CDR3: CASSFSSGGQTQYF
DNA: TGCGCCAGCAGCTTTAGTAGCGGGGGGCAGACCCAGTACTTC
V: TRBV5-1
size: .
D: TRBD2
J: TRBJ2-5

CDR3: CASSQDQTGSYSEQFF
DNA: TGCGCCAGCAGCCAAGATCAAACGGGGAGTTATAGTGAGCAGTTCTTC
V: TRBV4-1
size: .
D: .
J: TRBJ2-1

CDR3: CSVGFGAGNTIYF
DNA: TGCAGCGTTGGATTCGGGGCTGGAAACACCATATATTTT
V: TRBV29-1
size: .
D: .
J: TRBJ1-3

CDR3: CASSPLAGGQETQYF
DNA: TGTGCCAGCTCACCGTTAGCGGGGGGCCAAGAGACCCAGTACTTC
V: TRBV28
size: few
D: TRBD2
J: TRBJ2-5

CDR3: CASSQDPARSSYGYTF
DNA: TGTGCCAGCAGCCAAGATCCGGCCAGGTCGTCCTATGGCTACACCTTC
V: TRBV4-2
size: .
D: .
J: TRBJ1-2

CDR3: CASSAGTILNEKLFF
DNA: TGTGCCAGCAGTGCTGGGACAATTTTGAATGAAAAACTGTTTTTT
V: TRBV28
size: .
D: .
J: TRBJ1-4